The next 12 T cell receptor beta chains were all read from a single sample in a study of glioma-infiltrating T cells. Using RNA template, CDR3s of TCR alpha and beta were amplified with iRepertoire arm-PCR. MiXCR, run by TCRdb on the multiplex PCR reads, gives a single entry per CDR3 protein. The table lists about 93,000 distinct CDR3 sequences, about 40% of them singletons, with more than 30% in the top ten. The source material was glioma tissue, nonneoplastic brain tissue, or PBMCs (not recorded which). These receptors all stem from a human donor with low-grade glioma or glioblastoma, undergoing nonglioma brain surgery, or in good health (not recorded which).

This clonotype was seen just once. The chain has TRBV20-1 and TRBJ1-2; D perhaps matches TRBD1 (6 bases). CDR1 is DFQATT, CDR2 SNEGSKA, per germline (reference sequence). V lost 6 bases, J lost 6 bases, and 20 bases lay in between. This CDR3 is built from 14 residues. The CDR3 sequence is CSATHAGRGDGYTF. The CDR3 nucleotides are TGCAGTGCCACCCACGCGGGCAGGGGAGATGGCTACACCTTC.

This clonotype came up many times. The V and J genes are TRBV12-3 or TRBV12-4 and TRBJ2-4; D ambiguous. This CDR3 is 12 amino acids long. Trimming stripped 3 bases from V and 5 bases from J, with 5 bases between. The CDR3: CASSFPENIQYF. The CDR3 DNA is TGTGCCAGCAGTTTTCCCGAAAACATTCAGTACTTC.

This clonotype came up many times. This chain uses TRBV15 with TRBJ1-2, with D unclear. Germline V lookup: CDR1 LNHNV, CDR2 YYDKDF (reference sequence). V was shortened by 1 base and J by 2 bases, with 5 bases between the two germline ends. There are 13 residues in the CDR3. CDR3 nucleotides: TGTGCCACCAGCAGAGGCGAGAACTATGGCTACACCTTC. It is translated as CATSRGENYGYTF.

Ten or more counts support this clonotype. The CDR3 sequence: CASSLLAGGPVQYF. CDR3 in DNA: TGTGCCAGCAGCTTGTTAGCGGGGGGGCCGGTGCAGTATTTT. The chain combines TRBV7-3 with TRBJ2-3; 11 bases are a match to TRBD2. Germline values: CDR1 SGHTA, CDR2 FQGTGA. V lost 3 bases and J lost 11; bases outside the gene matches: 7. The CDR3 runs 14 residues.

This clonotype came up a few times. CDR3 amino acids: CASSLATGRAKNIQYF. In DNA form, the CDR3 reads TGTGCCAGCAGCTTGGCGACAGGACGAGCCAAAAACATTCAGTACTTC. This rearrangement joins TRBV5-4 to TRBJ2-4, with D possibly TRBD1 on 6 matching bases. Germline V gene lookup returns CDR1 SGHNT and CDR2 YYREEE (reference sequence). The CDR3 has 16 amino acids. V was shortened by 0 bases and J by 0 bases, with 10 bases between the two germline ends.

This clonotype was seen many times. CDR3: CASSSIAGASYEQYF. The CDR3 DNA reads TGTGCCAGCAGCTCGATAGCGGGGGCCTCCTACGAGCAGTACTTC. This sequence joins TRBV11-2 and TRBJ2-7; 9 nucleotides match TRBD2. This CDR3 spans 15 amino acids. Germline loops: CDR1 SGHAT, CDR2 FQNNGV. V trimming: 4 bases; J trimming: 0 bases; junction bases outside the gene matches: 4.

On this clonotype: As the CDR3 is not closed by the conserved phenylalanine or tryptophan, this likely results from a read error. This rearrangement joins TRBV4-2 to TRBJ2-3, with 8 bases aligning to TRBD2. CDR3 length: 17 residues. With 4 bases clipped from V and 5 bases from J, the junction kept 14 bases outside the gene matches. The germline V gene has CDR1 LGHNA and CDR2 YNFKEQ. DNA for the CDR3: TGTGCCAGCAGCCGGGGGACGAGCGGGAGAAGTGTAGATACGCAGTATTTA. It is translated as CASSRGTSGRSVDTQYL.

This clonotype has at least ten counts. This rearrangement joins TRBV12-3 or TRBV12-4 to TRBJ2-7, with 7 bases fitting TRBD2. J gave up 4 bases and V 3 bases, and 6 bases lay outside the gene matches. This CDR3 is built from 14 residues. Written as DNA, the CDR3 is TGTGCCAGCAGTTTTGGCGGGAGTGTATACGAGCAGTACTTC. This translates into CASSFGGSVYEQYF.

This clonotype came up many times. The genes are TRBV3-1 and TRBJ1-1, with D tentatively TRBD1 (5 bases). The CDR3 loop spans 19 amino acids. The germline V gene encodes CDR1 LGHDT and CDR2 YNNKEL (reference sequence). V was pared by 0 bases and J by 0 bases, with 20 bases between. For the CDR3, the DNA is TGTGCCAGCAGCCAAGATGTGGGGCGGACCTGGGGGTTGAACACTGAAGCTTTCTTT. As protein: CASSQDVGRTWGLNTEAFF.

This clonotype has ten or more counts. In DNA form, the CDR3 reads TGTGCCAGCTCATCCGGGACATCCTACGAGCAGTACTTC. Protein product: CASSSGTSYEQYF. The chain couples TRBV18 to TRBJ2-7; possibly TRBD1 for D (6 bases). CDR1 KGHSH and CDR2 LQKENI come from the germline V gene. The CDR3 loop spans 13 amino acids. The V gene lost 5 bases and the J gene lost 1 base, with 9 bases spanning the gap.

The gene calls are TRBV11-2 and TRBJ2-5; the match to TRBD1 covers 7 bases. The germline CDR1 and CDR2 sequences are SGHAT and FQNNGV. V dropped 5 bases and J dropped 5; count of bases not matched to a gene: 5. This CDR3 region has 13 residues. This CDR3 reads CASSLTGYETQYF. The CDR3 DNA reads TGTGCCAGCAGCCTGACAGGGTATGAGACCCAGTACTTC.

This clonotype was seen many times. The chain has TRBV3-1 and TRBJ2-1; the D is unclear. The CDR3 is 12 residues long. Germline CDR1 and CDR2: LGHDT and YNNKEL (reference sequence). V lost 5 bases and J 7 bases, leaving 9 bases between the germline ends. The CDR3 here is CASSVWGNEQFF. CDR3 DNA sequence: TGTGCCAGCAGCGTATGGGGAAATGAGCAGTTCTTC.